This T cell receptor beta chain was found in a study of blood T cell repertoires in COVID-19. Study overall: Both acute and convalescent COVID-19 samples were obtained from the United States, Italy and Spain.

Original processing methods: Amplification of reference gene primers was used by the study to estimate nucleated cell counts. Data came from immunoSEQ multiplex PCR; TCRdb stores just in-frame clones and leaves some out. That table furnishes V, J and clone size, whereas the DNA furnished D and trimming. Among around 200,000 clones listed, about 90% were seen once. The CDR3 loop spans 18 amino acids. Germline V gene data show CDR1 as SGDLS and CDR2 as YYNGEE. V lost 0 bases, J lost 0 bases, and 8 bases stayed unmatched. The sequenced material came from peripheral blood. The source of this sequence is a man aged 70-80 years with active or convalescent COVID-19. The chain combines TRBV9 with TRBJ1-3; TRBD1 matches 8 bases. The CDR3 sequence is CASSVESGGPYSGNTIYF. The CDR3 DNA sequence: TGTGCCAGCAGCGTAGAGTCAGGGGGCCCTTACTCTGGAAACACCATATATTTT.